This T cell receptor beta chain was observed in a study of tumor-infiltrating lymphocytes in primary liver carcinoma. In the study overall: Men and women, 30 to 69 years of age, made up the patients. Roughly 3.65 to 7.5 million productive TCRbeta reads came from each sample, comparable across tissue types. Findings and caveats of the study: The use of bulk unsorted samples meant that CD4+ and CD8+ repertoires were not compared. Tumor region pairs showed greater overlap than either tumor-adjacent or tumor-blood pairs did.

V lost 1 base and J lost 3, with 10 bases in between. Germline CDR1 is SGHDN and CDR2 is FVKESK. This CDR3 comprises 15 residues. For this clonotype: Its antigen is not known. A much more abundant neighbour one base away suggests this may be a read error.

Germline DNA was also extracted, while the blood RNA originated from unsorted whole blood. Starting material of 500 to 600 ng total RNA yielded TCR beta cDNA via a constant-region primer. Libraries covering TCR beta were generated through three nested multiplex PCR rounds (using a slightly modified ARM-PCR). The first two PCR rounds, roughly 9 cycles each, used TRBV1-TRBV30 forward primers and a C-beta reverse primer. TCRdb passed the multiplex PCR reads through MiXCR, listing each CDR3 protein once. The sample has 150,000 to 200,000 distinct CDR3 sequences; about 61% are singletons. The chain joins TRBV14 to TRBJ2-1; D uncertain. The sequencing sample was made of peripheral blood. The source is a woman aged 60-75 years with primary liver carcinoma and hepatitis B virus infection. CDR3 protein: CASSQGPGYYNEQFF. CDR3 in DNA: TGTGCCAGCAGCCAAGGGCCGGGCTACTACAATGAGCAGTTCTTC.